A single T cell receptor (beta chain) is shown here with its context. The PCR contained 60 Vbeta and 13 Jbeta primers. Sequenced by immunoSEQ multiplex PCR; TCRdb stores in-frame clones only, minus some. The sample table sets out 90,000 to 150,000 clones. This record belongs to a study of cytomegalovirus exposure and HLA in healthy donors. The germline V and J ends were trimmed by 8 bases and 9 bases, with 23 bases remaining between them. The CDR3 loop spans 15 amino acids. CDR1 and CDR2 from the germline V gene are MNHGY and SVAAGI. Sample: PBMCs. The chain links TRBV6-9 to TRBJ1-5; maybe TRBD1 (6 bases). The receptor was derived from a man between 18 and 29 years old in good health and CMV-seronegative. CDR3 sequence (DNA): TGTGCCAGCGATAGGGGGGGCGCGTCCTTAGGGCCCCAGCATTTT. Residues: CASDRGGASLGPQHF.